The 9 T cell receptor beta chains in this list originate from one sample, sequenced in a study of T cell clones after liver transplantation. The data were produced by immunoSEQ multiplex PCR, yet TCRdb's version contains in-frame clones alone and is incomplete. The data show about 75,000 clones, 84% seen once. The starting material was CD4+ T cells from blood, obtained about 50 months after liver transplant. The receptors were gathered from a human patient who received a liver transplant. The graft donor may have given rise to some T cells.

The chain recombines TRBV5-1 with TRBJ2-3; 9 positions agree with TRBD1. After removal of 0 bases from V and 6 bases from J, the junction contained 5 bases not matched to a gene. Germline lookup yields CDR1 SGHRS and CDR2 YFSETQ. CDR3 size: 15 residues. CDR3 loop: CASSLEGQGWDTQYF. DNA for the CDR3: TGCGCCAGCAGCTTGGAGGGACAGGGTTGGGATACGCAGTATTTT. The full variable domain, its missing parts supplied by reference TRBV5-1 and TRBJ2-3, is KAGVTQTPRYLIKTRGQQVTLSCSPISGHRSVSWYQQTPGQGLQFLFEYFSETQRNKGNFPGRFSGRQFSNSRSEMNVSTLELGDSALYLCASSLEGQGWDTQYFGPGTRLTVL.

This sequence joins TRBV11-2 and TRBJ2-7, with D unclear. Trimming shortened V by 2 bases and J by 2 bases, and 10 bases separated the two germline ends. This CDR3 comprises 14 residues. CDR1 SGHAT and CDR2 FQNNGV come from the germline V gene. CDR3 nucleotide sequence: TGTGCCAGCAGCTTACGGGCAGTAACCTACGAGCAGTACTTC. It codes for CASSLRAVTYEQYF.

The chain combines TRBV29-1 with TRBJ1-4; perhaps TRBD1 as D (5 bases). Germline V gives CDR1 SQVTM, CDR2 ANQGSEA. This CDR3 comprises 15 residues. V lost 6 bases to trimming and J lost 7 bases, with 21 bases between them. CDR3 protein: CSVGNRDRGTEKLFF. The DNA for the CDR3 is TGCAGCGTGGGAAACCGGGACCGTGGGACTGAAAAACTGTTTTTT.

J is TRBJ2-2 and V is TRBV28, with 8 bases matching TRBD2. The CDR3 is 14 amino acids. CDR1 is MDHEN, CDR2 SYDVKM, per germline. V gave up 6 bases and J gave up 3 bases; unmatched junction bases: 3. The CDR3 coding sequence is TGTGCCAGCAGGGTAGCGGGATACACCGGGGAGCTGTTTTTT. Its translation is CASRVAGYTGELFF. The full variable domain, completed using reference TRBV28 and TRBJ2-2, is DVKVTQSSRYLVKRTGEKVFLECVQDMDHENMFWYRQDPGLGLRLIYFSYDVKMKEKGDIPEGYSVSREKKERFSLILESASTNQTSMYLCASRVAGYTGELFFGEGSRLTVL.

V is TRBV5-4 and J is TRBJ2-3, with 10 bases that match TRBD2. CDR1 is SGHNT and CDR2 is YYREEE in the germline V gene (reference sequence). The CDR3 extends over 17 amino acids. V shed 4 bases, J shed 0 bases, and the junction held 8 bases outside the gene matches. CDR3 sequence: CASSPRTSGGSTDTQYF. The CDR3 DNA reads TGTGCCAGCAGCCCCCGGACTAGCGGAGGTAGCACAGATACGCAGTATTTT.

The chain carries TRBV30 and TRBJ1-2, with a tentative D call TRBD1 (6 bases). CDR3 length equals 13 residues. The ends were cut back, 2 bases at V and 8 bases at J, with 15 bases in the middle. Germline V gene lookup returns CDR1 GTSNPN and CDR2 SVGIG (reference sequence). The CDR3 coding sequence is TGTGCCTGGAGTCCATCGGGACAAGACGGCTACACCTTC. It is translated as CAWSPSGQDGYTF.

The gene calls are TRBV18 and TRBJ1-3; D might be TRBD1 (5 bases). This CDR3 is 15 amino acids long. With 3 bases removed from V and 4 bases from J, the gap between germline ends came to 13 bases. Germline values: CDR1 KGHSH, CDR2 LQKENI. This chain's CDR3 is CASSPPGGVGNTIYF. CDR3 in DNA: TGTGCCAGCTCACCCCCCGGAGGGGTAGGAAACACCATATATTTT.

This clone was recorded once. The rearrangement joins TRBV6-4 to TRBJ1-1, with D perhaps TRBD1 (5 bases). This CDR3 has 13 amino acids. The germline V and J ends were trimmed by 5 bases and 1 base, with 8 bases remaining between them. Looked up from germline, CDR1 is MRHNA and CDR2 is SNTAGT. CDR3 bases: TGTGCCAGCAGTTTTGACAGGAACACTGAAGCTTTCTTT. This sequence encodes CASSFDRNTEAFF.

Only one count was recorded for this clone. This chain connects TRBV7-9 to TRBJ1-3; D is unresolved. Trimming took 1 base from V and 0 from J, leaving 13 bases between them. The germline V gene encodes CDR1 SEHNR and CDR2 FQNEAQ (reference sequence). This CDR3 comprises 17 residues. This CDR3 is CASSLEVSGSSGNTIYF. DNA of the CDR3: TGTGCCAGCAGCTTAGAGGTGTCGGGCAGCTCTGGAAACACCATATATTTT.